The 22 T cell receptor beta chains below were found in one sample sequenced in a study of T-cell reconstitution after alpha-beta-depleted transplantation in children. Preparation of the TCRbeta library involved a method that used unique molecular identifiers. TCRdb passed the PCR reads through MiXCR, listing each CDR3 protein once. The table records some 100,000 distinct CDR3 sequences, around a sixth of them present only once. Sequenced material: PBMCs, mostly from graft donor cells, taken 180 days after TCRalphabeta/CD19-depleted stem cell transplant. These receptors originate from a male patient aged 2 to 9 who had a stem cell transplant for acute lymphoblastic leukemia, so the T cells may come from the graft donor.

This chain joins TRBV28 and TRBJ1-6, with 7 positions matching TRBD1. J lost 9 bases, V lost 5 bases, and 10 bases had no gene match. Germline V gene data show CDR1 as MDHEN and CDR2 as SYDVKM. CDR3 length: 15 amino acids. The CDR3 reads CASSPPAAGGSPLHF. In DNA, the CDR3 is TGTGCCAGCAGTCCTCCCGCGGCAGGGGGTTCACCCCTCCACTTT.

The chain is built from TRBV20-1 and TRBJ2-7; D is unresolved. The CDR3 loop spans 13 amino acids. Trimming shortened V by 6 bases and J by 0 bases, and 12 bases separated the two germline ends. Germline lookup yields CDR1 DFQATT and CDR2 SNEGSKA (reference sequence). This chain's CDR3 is CSAHSPDSYEQYF. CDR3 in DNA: TGCAGTGCCCACAGTCCCGACTCCTACGAGCAGTACTTC.

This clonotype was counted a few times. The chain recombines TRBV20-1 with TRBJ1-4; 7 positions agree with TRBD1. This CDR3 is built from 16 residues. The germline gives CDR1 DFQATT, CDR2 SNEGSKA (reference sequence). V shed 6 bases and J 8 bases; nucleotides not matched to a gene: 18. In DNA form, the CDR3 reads TGCAGTGCCATCCGGGACAGTTCTTTTCGAGAGGAAAAACTGTTTTTT. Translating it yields CSAIRDSSFREEKLFF.

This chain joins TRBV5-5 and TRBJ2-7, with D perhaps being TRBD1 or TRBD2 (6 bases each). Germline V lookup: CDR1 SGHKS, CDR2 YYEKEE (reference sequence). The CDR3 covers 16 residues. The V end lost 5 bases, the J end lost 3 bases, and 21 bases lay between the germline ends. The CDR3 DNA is TGTGCCAGCAGTTGGGCGGGACACATTAGCTTCTACGAGCAGTACTTC. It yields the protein CASSWAGHISFYEQYF.

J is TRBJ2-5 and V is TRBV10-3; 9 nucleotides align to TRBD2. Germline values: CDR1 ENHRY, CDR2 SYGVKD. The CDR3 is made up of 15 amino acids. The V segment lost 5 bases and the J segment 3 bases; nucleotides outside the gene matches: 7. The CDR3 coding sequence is TGTGCCATCAGTCCGTTTGAGCGGGGGGAAGAGACCCAGTACTTC. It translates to CAISPFERGEETQYF.

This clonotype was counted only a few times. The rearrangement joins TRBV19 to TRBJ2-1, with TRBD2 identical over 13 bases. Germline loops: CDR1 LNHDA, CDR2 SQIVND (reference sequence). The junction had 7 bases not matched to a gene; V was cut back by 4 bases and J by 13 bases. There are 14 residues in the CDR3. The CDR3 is CASSKTSGGGKQFF. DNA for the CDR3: TGTGCCAGTAGTAAAACTAGCGGGGGGGGCAAACAGTTCTTC.

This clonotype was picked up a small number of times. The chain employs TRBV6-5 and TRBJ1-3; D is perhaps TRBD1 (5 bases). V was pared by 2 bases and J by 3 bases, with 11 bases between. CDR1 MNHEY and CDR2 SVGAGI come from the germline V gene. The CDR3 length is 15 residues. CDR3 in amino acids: CASSYPGDDGNTIYF. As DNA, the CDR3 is TGTGCCAGCAGTTACCCCGGGGACGATGGAAACACCATATATTTT.

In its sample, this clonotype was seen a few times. The CDR3 loop reads CASRPGTSNTGELFF. CDR3 coding DNA: TGTGCCAGCAGACCCGGGACCTCGAACACCGGGGAGCTGTTTTTT. The rearrangement joins TRBV6-2 or TRBV6-3 to TRBJ2-2; either TRBD1 or TRBD2 may fit D (5 bases each). Trimming shortened V by 6 bases and J by 0 bases, and 11 bases separated the two germline ends. This CDR3 spans 15 amino acids. CDR1 MNHEY and CDR2 SVGEGT come from the germline V gene.

Here the CDR3 reads CASSLFGTGELFF. CDR3 bases: TGTGCCAGCAGTTTATTCGGCACCGGGGAGCTGTTTTTT. This chain connects TRBV27 to TRBJ2-2, with D unclear. The CDR3 is 13 residues long. V lost 1 base to trimming and J lost 4 bases, with 4 bases between them. CDR1 is MNHEY and CDR2 is SMNVEV in the germline V gene (reference sequence).

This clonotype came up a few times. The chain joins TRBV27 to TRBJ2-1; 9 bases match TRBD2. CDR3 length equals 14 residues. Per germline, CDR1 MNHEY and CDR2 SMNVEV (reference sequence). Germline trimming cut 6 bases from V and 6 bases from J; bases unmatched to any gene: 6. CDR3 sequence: CASSLAGVGNEQFF. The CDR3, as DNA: TGTGCCAGCAGCTTAGCGGGGGTGGGCAATGAGCAGTTCTTC.

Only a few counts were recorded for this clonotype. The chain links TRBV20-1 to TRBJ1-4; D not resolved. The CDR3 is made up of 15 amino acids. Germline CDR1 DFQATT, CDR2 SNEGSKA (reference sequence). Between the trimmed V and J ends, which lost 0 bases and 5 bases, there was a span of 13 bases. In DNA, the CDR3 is TGCAGTGCTAGAGATCAACGGCTATCGAATGAAAAACTGTTTTTT. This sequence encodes CSARDQRLSNEKLFF.

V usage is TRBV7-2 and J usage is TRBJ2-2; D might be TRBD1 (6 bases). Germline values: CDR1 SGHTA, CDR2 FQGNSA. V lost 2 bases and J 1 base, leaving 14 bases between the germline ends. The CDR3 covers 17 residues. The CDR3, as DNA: TGTGCCAGCAGCTTAAGGGGTGACAGGATGAACACCGGGGAGCTGTTTTTT. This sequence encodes CASSLRGDRMNTGELFF. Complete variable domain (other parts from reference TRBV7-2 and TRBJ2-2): GAGVSQSPSNKVTEKGKDVELRCDPISGHTALYWYRQSLGQGLEFLIYFQGNSAPDKSGLPSDRFSAERTGGSVSTLTIQRTQQEDSAVYLCASSLRGDRMNTGELFFGEGSRLTVL.

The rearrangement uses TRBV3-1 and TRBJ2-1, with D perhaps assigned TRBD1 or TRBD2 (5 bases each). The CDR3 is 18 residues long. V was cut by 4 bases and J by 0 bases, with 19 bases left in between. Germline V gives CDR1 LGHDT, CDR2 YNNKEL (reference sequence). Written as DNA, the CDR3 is TGTGCCAGCAGCCCCCTAATCCCAGGGAGAGGCTCCTACAATGAGCAGTTCTTC. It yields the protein CASSPLIPGRGSYNEQFF.

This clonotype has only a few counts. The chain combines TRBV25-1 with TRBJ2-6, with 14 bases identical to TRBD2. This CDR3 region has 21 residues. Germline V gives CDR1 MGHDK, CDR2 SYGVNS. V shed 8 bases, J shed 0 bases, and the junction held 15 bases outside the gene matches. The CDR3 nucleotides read TGTGCCAGCCGACCTTTGCCGGGACTAGCGGGGGCCGACTCTGGGGCCAACGTCCTGACTTTC. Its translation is CASRPLPGLAGADSGANVLTF.

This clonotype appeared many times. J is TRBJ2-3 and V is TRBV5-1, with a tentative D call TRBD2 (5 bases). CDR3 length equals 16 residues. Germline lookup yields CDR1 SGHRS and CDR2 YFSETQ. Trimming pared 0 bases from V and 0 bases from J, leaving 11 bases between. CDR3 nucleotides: TGCGCCAGCAGCTTGGAGGTTAGCGTTAGCACAGATACGCAGTATTTT. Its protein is CASSLEVSVSTDTQYF. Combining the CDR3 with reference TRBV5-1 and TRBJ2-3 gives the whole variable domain KAGVTQTPRYLIKTRGQQVTLSCSPISGHRSVSWYQQTPGQGLQFLFEYFSETQRNKGNFPGRFSGRQFSNSRSEMNVSTLELGDSALYLCASSLEVSVSTDTQYFGPGTRLTVL.

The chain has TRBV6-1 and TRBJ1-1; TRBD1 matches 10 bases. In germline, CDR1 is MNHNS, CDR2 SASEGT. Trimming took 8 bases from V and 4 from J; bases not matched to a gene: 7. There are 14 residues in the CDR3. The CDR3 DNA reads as TGTGCCAGCCGGGACAGGGGATGGGGCACTGAAGCTTTCTTT. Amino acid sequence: CASRDRGWGTEAFF.

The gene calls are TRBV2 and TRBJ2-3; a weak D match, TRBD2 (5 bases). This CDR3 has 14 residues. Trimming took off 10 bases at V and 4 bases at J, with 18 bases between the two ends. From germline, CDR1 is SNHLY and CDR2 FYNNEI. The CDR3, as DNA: TGTGCCATTTTTCCCCGTTTACTAGCAGATACGCAGTATTTT. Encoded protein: CAIFPRLLADTQYF.

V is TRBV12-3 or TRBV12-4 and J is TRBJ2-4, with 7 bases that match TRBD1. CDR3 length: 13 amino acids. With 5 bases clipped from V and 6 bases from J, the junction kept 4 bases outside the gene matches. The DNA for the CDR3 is TGTGCCAGCAGTGTCGACAGGGTAAACATTCAGTACTTC. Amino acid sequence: CASSVDRVNIQYF.

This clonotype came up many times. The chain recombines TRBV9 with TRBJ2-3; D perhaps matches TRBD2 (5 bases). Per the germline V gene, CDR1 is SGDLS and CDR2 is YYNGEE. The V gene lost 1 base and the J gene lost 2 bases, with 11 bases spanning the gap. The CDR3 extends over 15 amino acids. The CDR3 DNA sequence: TGTGCCAGCAGCGTAAGTGGCGACTACACAGATACGCAGTATTTT. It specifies CASSVSGDYTDTQYF.

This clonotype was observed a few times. CDR3 DNA sequence: TGCGCCAGCAGCGGTATTCAACAGGGCAATGAGCAGTTCTTC. Protein sequence: CASSGIQQGNEQFF. This chain joins TRBV5-1 and TRBJ2-1, with a weak D call TRBD1 (6 bases). The CDR3 has 14 amino acids. The V end lost 4 bases, the J end lost 6 bases, and 14 bases lay between the germline ends. CDR1 is SGHRS, CDR2 YFSETQ, per germline.

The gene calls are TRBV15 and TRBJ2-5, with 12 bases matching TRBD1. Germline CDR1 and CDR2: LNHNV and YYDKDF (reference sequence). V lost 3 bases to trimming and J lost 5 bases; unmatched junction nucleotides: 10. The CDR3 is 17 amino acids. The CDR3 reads CATSSLPGQGAGETQYF. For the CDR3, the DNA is TGTGCCACCAGCAGCCTACCGGGACAGGGGGCAGGTGAGACCCAGTACTTC.

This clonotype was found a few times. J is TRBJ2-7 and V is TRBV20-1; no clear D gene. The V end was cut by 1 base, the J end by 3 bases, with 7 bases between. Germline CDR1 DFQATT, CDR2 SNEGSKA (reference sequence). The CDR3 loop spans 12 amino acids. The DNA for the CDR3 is TGCAGTGCTAGAGGTCTAGTCTACGAGCAGTACTTC. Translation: CSARGLVYEQYF.